Following are 5 T cell receptor beta chains from one sample sequenced in a study of T cell responses to AZD1222 COVID-19 vaccine (dated by TCRdb to the early 2020s). What the time point label conveys for this sample: baseline before first vaccination. Library creation used the immunoSEQ multiplex PCR assay. TCRdb limited this immuneACCESS table to in-frame rearrangements with V and J called. A share of clones is missing; checked studies link under half to unresolved V genes, and the rest is unexplained. The sample table shows 150,000 or so clones, and 90% are seen once. The biggest ten clones account for 6.9% of the sample. Source: peripheral blood, taken on day 0 of AZD1222 vaccination. The receptors here all came from an adult in good health.

This chain connects TRBV7-3 to TRBJ2-5, with a possible D match to TRBD1 (6 bases). Per the germline V gene, CDR1 is SGHTA and CDR2 is FQGTGA. V shed 4 bases and J shed 5 bases, with 14 bases lying between them. This CDR3 contains 14 residues. The CDR3 DNA reads TGTGCCAGCAGCTCACAGGGTGGGTCCGAGACCCAGTACTTC. Its translation: CASSSQGGSETQYF.

The chain carries TRBV27 and TRBJ1-5; maybe TRBD1 (6 bases). CDR1 MNHEY and CDR2 SMNVEV come from the germline V gene (reference sequence). The CDR3 sequence is 12 residues long. The V end lost 7 bases, the J end lost 5 bases, and 9 bases lay between the germline ends. CDR3 sequence reads: CASNNRDQPQHF. The CDR3 DNA is TGTGCCAGCAATAACAGGGATCAGCCCCAGCATTTT.

This chain uses TRBV6-2 or TRBV6-3 with TRBJ1-1; D remains unclear. The CDR3 has 13 residues. V was pared by 2 bases and J by 4 bases, with 8 bases between. Germline V CDR1 and CDR2: MNHEY, SVGEGT. The DNA of the CDR3 is TGTGCCAGCAGTTACGTGGAAGCCACTGAAGCTTTCTTT. This codes for CASSYVEATEAFF.

Concerning this clone itself: The junction and the germline gene differ at one end; a read error may be behind it. The chain has TRBV15 and TRBJ2-5; D possibly corresponds to TRBD2 (5 bases). The CDR3 spans 15 residues. CDR1 is LNHNV and CDR2 is YYDKDF in the germline V gene (reference sequence). CDR3 nucleotide sequence: TGTGCCACCAGCGGCGAGGATCTAGCCCAAGAGGCCCAGTACTTC. Its translation is CATSGEDLAQEAQYF.

The chain is built from TRBV7-3 and TRBJ1-2; TRBD1 agrees at 10 bases. The CDR3 consists of 14 residues. V shed 5 bases and J 2 bases; nucleotides not matched to a gene: 2. CDR1 and CDR2 from the germline V gene are SGHTA and FQGTGA. For the CDR3, the DNA is TGTGCCAGCAGCCCGGGACAGGGGAACTATGGCTACACCTTC. Encoded protein: CASSPGQGNYGYTF.